This entry features one TCR beta chain sequence. Its antigen is as yet unknown. This sample is drawn from a study of post-analysis software for immune sequencing data. The library was made from cDNA and included unique molecular identifiers. MiXCR, applied by TCRdb to the PCR reads, yields one record per CDR3 protein. The sample has some 190,000 distinct CDR3 sequences; 25% to 30% are singletons. Findings and limits, study-wide: The study found TRBV5-6, TRBV5-1 and TRBV20-1 among about 5 TRBV segments more frequent in patients than controls. Controls' normalized Chao1 diversity significantly exceeded that of multiple sclerosis patients.

V dropped 5 bases and J dropped 0; count of bases not matched to a gene: 7. The germline CDR1 and CDR2 sequences are SGHVS and FQNEAQ. The CDR3 has 16 residues. Material: blood. This sequence joins TRBV7-8 and TRBJ1-5, with 7 bases fitting TRBD1. The sequence was obtained from a girl younger than 18 with multiple sclerosis. Written as DNA, the CDR3 is TGTGCCAGCAGCCGGACAGGCGCTTATAGCAATCAGCCCCAGCATTTT. This translates into CASSRTGAYSNQPQHF.